Following are 2 T cell receptor beta chains from one sample sequenced in a study of T cell changes during pregnancy in multiple sclerosis. Measured with immunoSEQ multiplex PCR; TCRdb has only the in-frame clones, and not every one. The sample contains around 56,000 clones, 88% of which appear only once. The sequenced sample was CD4+ T cells from peripheral blood mononuclear cells, obtained in the third trimester of pregnancy. The receptor set was obtained from a female donor with multiple sclerosis, enrolled in a pregnancy study.

The chain recombines TRBV6-5 with TRBJ2-1; 11 bases match TRBD2. The CDR3 runs 15 residues. Trimming at V came to 2 bases and at J to 10 bases, leaving 7 bases not matched to a gene. Germline V gene lookup returns CDR1 MNHEY and CDR2 SVGAGI. The CDR3 sequence is CASSYGTSGPMEQFF. CDR3 DNA sequence: TGTGCCAGCAGTTACGGGACTAGCGGTCCAATGGAGCAGTTCTTC.

The rearrangement links TRBV7-3 to TRBJ2-5; TRBD2 is a possible D gene (6 bases). Looked up from germline, CDR1 is SGHTA and CDR2 is FQGTGA. This CDR3 contains 13 residues. V lost 5 bases and J 3 bases, leaving 10 bases between the germline ends. This chain's CDR3 is CASSPRGEETQYF. CDR3 DNA sequence: TGTGCCAGCAGCCCCCGCGGGGAAGAGACCCAGTACTTC.